The T cell receptor (beta chain) described here comes from a study of T cell clonotyping in hematopoietic cell transplantation (dated by TCRdb to 2020 to 2023). Looking at the study overall: Pretransplant samples from recipients were collected after cytoreduction. In the study, some 140 blood samples were gathered from a few dozen consecutive transplant recipients and their related donors. Patients were recruited between 2015 and early 2017 and followed until September 2020 or death. The study at large found these results: Inverse Simpson Index values from donors and from recipients before transplant predicted broader TCR repertoire diversity after transplant. Only a small fraction of recipient repertoires overlapped donor repertoires, with over 97% appearing de novo at the given depth. After transplant, TCR diversity in recipients dropped, and pathologically expanded clonotypes climbed progressively between day 30 and day 180. Sample size was limited, and cells were not sorted, so CD4 and CD8 repertoire contributions could not be separated.

Note on this clone: Which antigen it targets is not known. No base quality values were provided; no much bigger clone lies one nucleotide off.

Per the publication, the time point label means: recipient sample about 28 days before transplant, after cytoreduction. Recipient blood was collected about 28 days before transplant and at days 30, 100 and 180 after transplant. Nuclei Lysis Solution was used to extract genomic DNA from fresh or cryopreserved unfractionated peripheral blood mononuclear cells. With the immunoSEQ assay, which is a bias-controlled multiplex PCR relying on V- and J-specific primers, TCR beta CDR3 regions were amplified from genomic DNA. A second PCR step added a proprietary barcode and Illumina adapter sequences to the CDR3 amplicons. CDR3 libraries were sequenced on an Illumina MiSeq instrument. The original methods were these. Export and quality control were done with immunoSEQ Analyzer 3.0, while downstream analyses used R Bioconductor and Immunarch. Only productive rearrangements in the normalized downsampled data set were used to calculate repertoire metrics. In the normalized cohort, a clonotype counted as pathologically expanded if the clonotype was larger than 5 templates. The Inverse Simpson Index served as the measure of repertoire diversity. To capture all clonotypes, CMV-specificity analyses were performed on the non-normalized data set. TCRdb's version of the immuneACCESS table is confined to in-frame rearrangements and falls short of the full clone set. An unresolved V gene accounts for under half of the shortfall where checked; the remainder is of unknown origin. D and trimming were read from the DNA, whereas the V and J calls and clone size are those reported in that table. The sample data list 25,000 to 35,000 clones, and roughly 91% of these were observed just once. The top ten clonotypes cover around 2.4% of the sample.

The sequence came from a man aged 45-60 years with acute myeloid leukemia. Some clones in this sample may be carry-over from other donors' samples. Sequenced here: peripheral blood mononuclear cells, sampled before stem cell transplant.

The nucleotide sequence reads TGTGCCAGCAGCTTTCCCCCTCCGGGGGAGACCCAGTACTTC. Its protein reads: CASSFPPPGETQYF. Recombination connected TRBV7-9 to TRBJ2-5; TRBD2 is possibly the D segment (5 matching bases). The CDR3 numbers 14 residues from cysteine through phenylalanine. Only the CDR3 DNA is retained, 42 bases long and in frame from the first base. A distance of 13 bases separates the germline ends of V and J, which lose 3 bases and 5 bases respectively. The germline V gene encodes CDR1 SEHNR and CDR2 FQNEAQ (reference sequence).